The rows below give T cell receptor beta chains drawn from one sample of a study of cytotoxic CD8 clonotypes in ibrutinib-treated CLL. Generated by immunoSEQ multiplex PCR, the TCRdb table keeps only in-frame clones and is missing some. The repertoire has 200,000 to 250,000 clones, 70% of them found once; the top ten carry approximately 6.3%. This sample comprised PBMCs, obtained after 12 months of ibrutinib treatment. These receptors were obtained from a human donor with chronic lymphocytic leukemia. Both conserved end residues are part of each CDR3. A D gene is named only where the DNA matches it firmly. Clone size is shown for a subset of rows, as once, few, many or a class of expanded clone.

j_gene	v_gene	abundance	d_gene	len	CDR3nt	CDR3aa
TRBJ1-1	TRBV2	NA	TRBD1	15	TGTGCCAGCAGAACCATCACAGGGGGTTTCTCTGAAGCTTTCTTT	CASRTITGGFSEAFF
TRBJ1-1	TRBV7-2	NA	TRBD1	18	TGTGCCAGCAGCTCACCTAGGGGGGACAGGGCGGGAAACACTGAAGCTTTCTTT	CASSSPRGDRAGNTEAFF
TRBJ2-5	TRBV27	NA	NA	15	TGTGCCAGCAGTTTATCTCCAGGACCCCAAGAGACCCAGTACTTC	CASSLSPGPQETQYF
TRBJ1-5	TRBV10-2	once	NA	15	TGCGCCAGCAGTACCGTCGACAGGAGCAATCAGCCCCAGCATTTT	CASSTVDRSNQPQHF
TRBJ2-3	TRBV5-8	NA	TRBD2	17	TGTGCCAGCAGCCCCGGGACTAGCGGGAGAGCATCAGATACGCAGTATTTT	CASSPGTSGRASDTQYF
TRBJ2-1	TRBV4-2	NA	TRBD2	15	TGTGCCAGCAGCCAAGAATATACTAGCGGGAGGATCCAGTTCTTC	CASSQEYTSGRIQFF
TRBJ2-2	TRBV27	few	TRBD1	13	TGTGCCAGCAGCACAGGGGGAGTCGGGGAGCTGTTTTTT	CASSTGGVGELFF
TRBJ1-1	TRBV7-2	NA	NA	13	TGTGCCAGCAGCTTTCTAAGGAGAACTGAAGCTTTCTTT	CASSFLRRTEAFF
TRBJ1-6	TRBV19	NA	NA	15	TGTGCCAGTAGTTGGGAGAGCTCCTATAATTCACCCCTCCACTTT	CASSWESSYNSPLHF
TRBJ1-6	TRBV29-1	NA	NA	15	TGCAGCGTTAAGGTGGGCACCGGGTATAATTCACCCCTCCACTTT	CSVKVGTGYNSPLHF
TRBJ1-1	TRBV25-1	NA	NA	13	TGTGCCAGCATTGGGGAGATGAACACTGAAGCTTTCTTT	CASIGEMNTEAFF
TRBJ2-3	TRBV27	NA	TRBD1	16	TGTGCCAGCAGTTTCCGGACAGGGGGTGGTCCGGATACGCAGTATTTT	CASSFRTGGGPDTQYF
TRBJ2-7	TRBV5-1	NA	NA	14	TGCGCCAGCAGCTTGGACCCAGGGAACTACGAGCAGTACTTC	CASSLDPGNYEQYF
TRBJ2-1	TRBV9	NA	TRBD2	15	TGTGCCAGCAGCCTGCTAGCGGGAGCATACAATGAGCAGTTCTTC	CASSLLAGAYNEQFF
TRBJ2-2	TRBV7-2	NA	TRBD2	17	TGTGCCAGCAGCTCCCGACTAGCGGGATGGGGCACCGGGGAGCTGTTTTTT	CASSSRLAGWGTGELFF
TRBJ2-5	TRBV6-1	NA	NA	13	TGTGCCAGCAGAACAGGGTCTGGCGAGACCCAGTACTTC	CASRTGSGETQYF
TRBJ2-1	TRBV12-5	NA	TRBD1	17	TGTGCTAGTGGTTTGGCCCCACAGGGGGCTCGTTTCAATGAGCAGTTCTTC	CASGLAPQGARFNEQFF
TRBJ2-7	TRBV13	once	NA	11	TGTGCCAGCAGCTTAGGGGTCGAGCAGTACTTC	CASSLGVEQYF
TRBJ2-7	TRBV7-2	NA	TRBD2	14	TGTGCCAGCAGCTTGATAGCGGGAGGTCGCGAGCAGTACTTC	CASSLIAGGREQYF
TRBJ1-2	TRBV30	NA	TRBD1	16	TGTGCCTGGAGCGCCCCCGCAGGGGGCAGGAGGTATGGCTACACCTTC	CAWSAPAGGRRYGYTF
TRBJ1-1	TRBV11-2	NA	TRBD1	15	TGTGCCAGCAGACCTCGGACAGGTATGGACACTGAAGCTTTCTTT	CASRPRTGMDTEAFF
TRBJ2-1	TRBV6-5	NA	TRBD2	14	TGTGCCAGCAGCCGAAGCGGGAAGAGTGATGAGCAGTTCTTC	CASSRSGKSDEQFF
TRBJ1-3	TRBV9	NA	NA	14	TGTGCCAGCAGCGTAGATGGGGACGGAAACACCATATATTTT	CASSVDGDGNTIYF
TRBJ2-2	TRBV5-1	NA	TRBD1	15	TGCGCCAGCAGCTGGGACAGGGGGGACACCGGGGAGCTGTTTTTT	CASSWDRGDTGELFF
TRBJ2-2	TRBV4-2	NA	TRBD2	18	TGTGCCAGCAGCCCTCTCCTCGGACTAGCGGGAAACACCGGGGAGCTGTTTTTT	CASSPLLGLAGNTGELFF
TRBJ1-3	TRBV4-2	NA	TRBD1	16	TGTGCCAGCAGCCAAGATCCCATGGGACAGGGAGACACCATATATTTT	CASSQDPMGQGDTIYF
TRBJ2-5	TRBV18	NA	NA	13	TGTGCCAGCTCACCAACTAGAGGGGAGACCCAGTACTTC	CASSPTRGETQYF
TRBJ2-6	TRBV4-3	few	TRBD2	17	TGCGCCAGCAGCCCTTTCGGGGGGGGCTCTGGGGCCAACGTCCTGACTTTC	CASSPFGGGSGANVLTF
TRBJ1-2	TRBV29-1	once	NA	14	TGCAGCGTGATTGCCCAGAGACAGAACTATGGCTACACCTTC	CSVIAQRQNYGYTF
TRBJ1-2	TRBV7-8	NA	TRBD1	15	TGTGCCAGCAGCCAATGGGACAGGGGCAACTATGGCTACACCTTC	CASSQWDRGNYGYTF
TRBJ2-2	TRBV6-5	NA	NA	15	TGTGCCAGCAGTTACTCTGCCGGCGACACCGGGGAGCTGTTTTTT	CASSYSAGDTGELFF
TRBJ1-5	TRBV7-9	NA	NA	14	TGTGCCAGCAGCCGGTCAGGCGACAATCAGCCCCAGCATTTT	CASSRSGDNQPQHF
TRBJ2-2	TRBV7-2	NA	NA	14	TGTGCCAGCAGCACAAGGGGGAACACCGGGGAGCTGTTTTTT	CASSTRGNTGELFF
TRBJ2-7	TRBV2	NA	NA	14	TGTGCCAGCAGATTGGCAGGGCGATCCTACGAGCAGTACTTC	CASRLAGRSYEQYF
TRBJ1-1	TRBV12-5	few	NA	13	TGTGCTAGTGCCTCGTCGTCCGGCACTGAAGCTTTCTTT	CASASSSGTEAFF
TRBJ2-1	TRBV30	once	TRBD2	13	TGTGCCGGTAGCGGGGGGGCGGGTAATGAGCAGTTCTTC	CAGSGGAGNEQFF
TRBJ2-7	TRBV5-1	NA	NA	16	TGCGCCAGCAGCCGTACTCTGGGGGAGGGGGACTACGAGCAGTACTTC	CASSRTLGEGDYEQYF
TRBJ1-2	TRBV27	NA	TRBD1	13	TGTGCCAGCAGCCCGGACAGGGGCTATGGCTACACCTTC	CASSPDRGYGYTF
TRBJ2-6	TRBV27	NA	NA	16	TGTGCCAGCAGTCCTTCTTTGGCCTCTGGGGCCAACGTCCTGACTTTC	CASSPSLASGANVLTF
TRBJ1-2	TRBV25-1	NA	TRBD1	15	TGTGCCAGCCTTGGGATAACAGGGGCGGGCTATGGCTACACCTTC	CASLGITGAGYGYTF
TRBJ1-2	TRBV20-1	NA	NA	10	TGCAGTGCGCTAGGGACCTACTACACCTTC	CSALGTYYTF
TRBJ1-5	TRBV2	NA	NA	14	TGTGCCAGCAGCCCTGACGGTAGCAATCAGCCCCAGCATTTT	CASSPDGSNQPQHF
TRBJ2-7	TRBV14	NA	NA	15	TGTGCCAGCAGCCCGCAGGCTATAGCGTTTGGCGAGCAGTACTTC	CASSPQAIAFGEQYF